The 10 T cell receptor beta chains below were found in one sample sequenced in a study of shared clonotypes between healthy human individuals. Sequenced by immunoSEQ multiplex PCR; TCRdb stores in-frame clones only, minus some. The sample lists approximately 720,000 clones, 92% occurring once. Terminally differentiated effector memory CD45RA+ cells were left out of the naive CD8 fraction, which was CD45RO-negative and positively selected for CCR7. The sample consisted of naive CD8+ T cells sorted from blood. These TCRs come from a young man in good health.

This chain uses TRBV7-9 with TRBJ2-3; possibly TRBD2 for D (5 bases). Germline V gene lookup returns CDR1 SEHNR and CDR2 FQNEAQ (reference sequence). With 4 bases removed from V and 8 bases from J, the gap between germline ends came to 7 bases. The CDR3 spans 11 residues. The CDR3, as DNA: TGTGCCAGCAGCTCTGAGGGTACGCAGTATTTT. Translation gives CASSSEGTQYF.

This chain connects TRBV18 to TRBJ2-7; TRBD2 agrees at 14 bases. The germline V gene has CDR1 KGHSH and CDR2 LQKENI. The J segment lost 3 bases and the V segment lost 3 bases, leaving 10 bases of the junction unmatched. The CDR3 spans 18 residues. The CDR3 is CASSPEAQGLAGGYEQYF. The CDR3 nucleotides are TGTGCCAGCTCACCCGAAGCCCAAGGACTAGCGGGAGGCTACGAGCAGTACTTC. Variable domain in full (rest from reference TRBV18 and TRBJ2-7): NAGVMQNPRHLVRRRGQEARLRCSPMKGHSHVYWYRQLPEEGLKFMVYLQKENIIDESGMPKERFSAEFPKEGPSILRIQQVVRGDSAAYFCASSPEAQGLAGGYEQYFGPGTRLTVT.

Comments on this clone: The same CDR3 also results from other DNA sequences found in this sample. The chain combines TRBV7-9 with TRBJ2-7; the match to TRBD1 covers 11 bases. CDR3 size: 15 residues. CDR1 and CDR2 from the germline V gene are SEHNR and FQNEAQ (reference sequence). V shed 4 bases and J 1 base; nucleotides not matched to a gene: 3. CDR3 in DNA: TGTGCCAGCAGCTCCGGACAGGGGGCATCCTACGAGCAGTACTTC. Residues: CASSSGQGASYEQYF.

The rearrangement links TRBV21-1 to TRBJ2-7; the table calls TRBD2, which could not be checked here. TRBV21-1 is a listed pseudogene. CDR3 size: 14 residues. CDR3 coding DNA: TGTGCCAGCAGGGAATGCGGGGGTTCCTACGAGCAGTACTTC. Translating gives CASRECGGSYEQYF.

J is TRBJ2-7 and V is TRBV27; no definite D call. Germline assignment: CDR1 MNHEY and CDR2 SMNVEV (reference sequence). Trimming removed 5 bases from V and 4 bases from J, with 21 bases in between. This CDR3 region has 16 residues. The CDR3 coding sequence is TGTGCCAGCAGTACCAACCGGGCCCCGGTGCCTTACGAGCAGTACTTC. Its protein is CASSTNRAPVPYEQYF.

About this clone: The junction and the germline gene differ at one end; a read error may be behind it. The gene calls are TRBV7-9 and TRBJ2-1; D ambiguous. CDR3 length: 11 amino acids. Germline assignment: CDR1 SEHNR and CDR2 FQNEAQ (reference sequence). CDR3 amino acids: CASSITPARIF. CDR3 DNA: TGTGCCAGCAGCATAACTCCCGCGAGGATCTTC.

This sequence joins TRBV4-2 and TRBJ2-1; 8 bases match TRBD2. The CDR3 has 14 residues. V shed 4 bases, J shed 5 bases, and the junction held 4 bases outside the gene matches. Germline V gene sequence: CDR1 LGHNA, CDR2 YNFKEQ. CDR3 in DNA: TGTGCCAGCAGCCCGGGACTAGTCGACAATGAGCAGTTCTTC. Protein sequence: CASSPGLVDNEQFF.

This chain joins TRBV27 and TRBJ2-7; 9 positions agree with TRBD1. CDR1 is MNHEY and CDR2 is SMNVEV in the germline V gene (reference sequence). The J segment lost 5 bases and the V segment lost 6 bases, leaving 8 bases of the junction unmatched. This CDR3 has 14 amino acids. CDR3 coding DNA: TGTGCCAGCAGGATGACAGGGGGACGTCACGAGCAGTACTTC. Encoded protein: CASRMTGGRHEQYF.

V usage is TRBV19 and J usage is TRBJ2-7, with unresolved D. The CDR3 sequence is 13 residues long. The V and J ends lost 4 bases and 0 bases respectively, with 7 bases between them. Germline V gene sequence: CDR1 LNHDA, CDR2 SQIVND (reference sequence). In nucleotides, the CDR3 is TGTGCCAGTAGTACAGGCCTCTCCTACGAGCAGTACTTC. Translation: CASSTGLSYEQYF.

The CDR3, as DNA: TGTGCCTGGAGGCCCCGAACAGGGTCCGAGCAGTACTTC. Its translation: CAWRPRTGSEQYF. J is TRBJ2-7 and V is TRBV30, with a weak D call TRBD1 (6 bases). V was shortened by 3 bases and J by 6 bases, with 15 bases between the two germline ends. The germline CDR1 and CDR2 sequences are GTSNPN and SVGIG (reference sequence). This CDR3 has 13 residues.